This TCR beta chain was observed in a study of blood T cell repertoires in COVID-19. The CDR3 covers 15 residues. Trimming cost V 4 bases and J 4 bases, with 16 bases left between them. Germline V gene data show CDR1 as MNHEY and CDR2 as SVGAGI. Here immunoSEQ multiplex PCR was the method, and the copy in TCRdb shows in-frame clones only, minus some. The sample yields around 320,000 clones, 70% to 90% seen once. The receptor was isolated from a woman between 25 and 40 years old who had recovered from COVID-19. Input material: peripheral blood. This chain connects TRBV6-5 to TRBJ1-2; D is unclear. CDR3: CASSSGSTSFYGYTF. The CDR3 coding sequence is TGTGCCAGCAGTTCCGGGTCCACGAGTTTCTATGGCTACACCTTC.